The 27 T cell receptor beta chains below were found in one sample sequenced in a study of T cells expressing NK-cell markers. TCRdb re-called the 5' RACE reads, yielding one record per CDR3 amino acid sequence without DNA. The sample totals 160,000 or so distinct CDR3 sequences. Sample: blood T cells: a sorted CD56 or NKG2C T cell subset, CD4+ or CD8+ T cells, or bulk PBMC T cells (not recorded which). The receptor set was obtained from a woman between 18 and 75 years old in good health.

The chain combines TRBV12-3 or TRBV12-4 with TRBJ1-2; TCRdb designates TRBD1, a call that cannot be tested without DNA. This CDR3 has 15 amino acids. The CDR3 sequence is CASSANRNTNYGYTF.

This chain connects TRBV3-1 to TRBJ2-3; as DNA is missing, the TRBD2 call by TCRdb cannot be tested. The CDR3 has 15 residues. Germline CDR1 reads LGHDT; CDR2 reads YNNKEL (reference sequence). The CDR3 loop is CASSQRGGGTDTQYF.

CDR3 in amino acids: CASSYQQGSGYTF. The chain recombines TRBV7-2 with TRBJ1-2; there is no DNA to check the TCRdb D call of TRBD1. This CDR3 spans 13 amino acids. Germline values: CDR1 SGHTA, CDR2 FQGNSA.

J is TRBJ2-3 and V is TRBV7-9; checking the TCRdb D call of TRBD1 is not possible without DNA. CDR3 length: 14 residues. From germline, CDR1 is SEHNR and CDR2 FQNEAQ (reference sequence). This chain's CDR3 is CASSLTGGADTQYF.

The V and J genes are TRBV20-1 and TRBJ2-7. In germline, CDR1 is DFQATT, CDR2 SNEGSKA (reference sequence). This CDR3 region has 15 residues. The CDR3 loop is CSARDLSSGKYEQYF.

The chain has TRBV7-3 and TRBJ2-3; the D call of TRBD1 rests on TCRdb alone, since no DNA is present to check it. Germline V gene data show CDR1 as SGHTA and CDR2 as FQGTGA. This CDR3 comprises 14 residues. The CDR3 reads CASSRDRATDTQYF.

The rearrangement uses TRBV9 and TRBJ1-1. CDR1 and CDR2 (germline): SGDLS, YYNGEE. The CDR3 is 15 amino acids. The CDR3 spells CASSPGRVMNTEAFF.

This chain links TRBV12-3 or TRBV12-4 with TRBJ2-7. This CDR3 is built from 15 residues. The CDR3 protein is CASSLTFPIAYEQYF.

The rearrangement joins TRBV5-1 to TRBJ2-2; the D call from TCRdb, TRBD1, cannot be confirmed without DNA. In germline, CDR1 is SGHRS, CDR2 YFSETQ. The CDR3 has 14 amino acids. CDR3: CASRLTATTGELFF.

The rearrangement uses TRBV9 and TRBJ1-6. The germline V gene has CDR1 SGDLS and CDR2 YYNGEE. This CDR3 region has 15 residues. This CDR3 reads CASSVGTGYNSPLHF.

The chain joins TRBV5-1 to TRBJ2-7; absent DNA, TCRdb's TRBD1 call cannot be checked. The CDR3 length is 13 residues. CDR1 and CDR2 from the germline V gene are SGHRS and YFSETQ. Here the CDR3 reads CASSLSGLGEQYF. Looking up the rest from reference TRBV5-1 and TRBJ2-7 gives the full variable domain: KAGVTQTPRYLIKTRGQQVTLSCSPISGHRSVSWYQQTPGQGLQFLFEYFSETQRNKGNFPGRFSGRQFSNSRSEMNVSTLELGDSALYLCASSLSGLGEQYFGPGTRLTVT.

The genes are TRBV28 and TRBJ2-7; TCRdb gives TRBD1 as the D gene, but with no DNA this cannot be confirmed. Per germline, CDR1 MDHEN and CDR2 SYDVKM. The CDR3 length is 15 residues. The chain's CDR3 is CASSNIGVAPYEQYF.

The chain couples TRBV20-1 to TRBJ2-7; TCRdb reports TRBD2, a call that lacks DNA to check it against. Germline V gene lookup returns CDR1 DFQATT and CDR2 SNEGSKA (reference sequence). The CDR3 runs to 15 residues. CDR3 residues: CSARDMGSADYEQYF.

This rearrangement joins TRBV30 to TRBJ2-7; the TRBD1 assignment by TCRdb is unverifiable without DNA. The CDR3 runs to 16 residues. Germline CDR1 reads GTSNPN; CDR2 reads SVGIG (reference sequence). CDR3: CAWSRGGQSSRGEQYF.

The chain links TRBV5-1 to TRBJ1-5; TCRdb calls TRBD1, which cannot be checked without DNA. The CDR3 loop spans 13 amino acids. Germline V gene lookup returns CDR1 SGHRS and CDR2 YFSETQ. The CDR3 sequence is CASSFTGDDHQHF.

V gene TRBV7-9 combines with J gene TRBJ2-7; TCRdb calls TRBD1, which cannot be checked without DNA. Germline-derived CDR1 and CDR2 are SEHNR and FQNEAQ (reference sequence). CDR3 size: 12 residues. CDR3 region: CASTPQMNEQYF.

The rearrangement uses TRBV7-9 and TRBJ2-1; checking the TCRdb D call of TRBD2 is not possible without DNA. This CDR3 comprises 15 residues. Germline CDR1 is SEHNR and CDR2 is FQNEAQ (reference sequence). The CDR3 spells CASTRSGSRPHEQFF. The full variable domain, with the rest looked up from reference TRBV7-9 and TRBJ2-1, is DTGVSQNPRHKITKRGQNVTFRCDPISEHNRLYWYRQTLGQGPEFLTYFQNEAQLEKSRLLSDRFSAERPKGSFSTLEIQRTEQGDSAMYLCASTRSGSRPHEQFFGPGTRLTVL.

The chain is built from TRBV6-5 and TRBJ2-7. The CDR3 covers 13 residues. Looked up from germline, CDR1 is MNHEY and CDR2 is SVGAGI. CDR3 in amino acids: CASSSTHPYEQYF.

The V gene is TRBV18, the J gene TRBJ2-4; TCRdb gives TRBD2 as the D gene, but with no DNA this cannot be confirmed. Germline assignment: CDR1 KGHSH and CDR2 LQKENI. This CDR3 is built from 15 residues. CDR3 loop: CASSLQGEVKNIQYF.

J is TRBJ2-1 and V is TRBV9; as DNA is missing, the TRBD1 call by TCRdb cannot be tested. Germline values: CDR1 SGDLS, CDR2 YYNGEE. The CDR3 has 15 residues. CDR3 region: CASSETGDSYNEQFF.

The chain recombines TRBV19 with TRBJ1-4; with no DNA, the TCRdb D assignment of TRBD1 cannot be verified. Germline V gene data show CDR1 as LNHDA and CDR2 as SQIVND (reference sequence). CDR3 length: 15 residues. This CDR3 reads CASSTQGRSNEKLFF.

This chain uses TRBV28 with TRBJ2-7; TCRdb indicates TRBD2, and absent DNA this call remains unverified. Germline CDR1 is MDHEN and CDR2 is SYDVKM. The CDR3 is made up of 13 amino acids. The CDR3 sequence is CASIGRANYEQYF.

The chain links TRBV20-1 to TRBJ2-7; TCRdb picks TRBD1, but there is no DNA to check that call. Germline-derived CDR1 and CDR2 are DFQATT and SNEGSKA (reference sequence). This CDR3 contains 14 residues. Here the CDR3 reads CSAGNWGGRSEQYF.

The chain couples TRBV28 to TRBJ2-1; TCRdb's D call of TRBD1 is untestable without DNA. Germline CDR1 reads MDHEN; CDR2 reads SYDVKM. This CDR3 is 14 amino acids long. This CDR3 is CASSSPGTINEQFF.

CDR3 protein: CASSLGPPYNEQFF. The chain combines TRBV7-3 with TRBJ2-1; the D call of TRBD2 rests on TCRdb alone, since no DNA is present to check it. CDR3 length: 14 amino acids. CDR1 and CDR2 (germline): SGHTA, FQGTGA. Full variable domain (missing parts from reference TRBV7-3 and TRBJ2-1): GAGVSQTPSNKVTEKGKYVELRCDPISGHTALYWYRQSLGQGPEFLIYFQGTGAADDSGLPNDRFFAVRPEGSVSTLKIQRTERGDSAVYLCASSLGPPYNEQFFGPGTRLTVL.

V and J are TRBV13 and TRBJ2-1; TCRdb designates TRBD2, a call that cannot be tested without DNA. This CDR3 has 18 amino acids. The germline V gene encodes CDR1 PRHDT and CDR2 FYEKMQ (reference sequence). The CDR3: CASSLESLGVKSYNEQFF.

The J gene is TRBJ2-1, the V gene TRBV25-1; TCRdb's D gene call, TRBD2, goes unchecked for lack of DNA. The CDR3 is made up of 16 amino acids. From germline, CDR1 is MGHDK and CDR2 SYGVNS. CDR3 amino acids: CASSEPSGRASNEQFF.